These 13 T cell receptor beta chains came from one sample sequenced in a study of cytomegalovirus exposure and HLA in healthy donors. 60 Vbeta and 13 Jbeta primers were used in PCR. TCRdb's table, derived via immunoSEQ multiplex PCR, lists solely in-frame clones and lacks some. The sample holds 80,000 to 95,000 clones, roughly 80% seen once. The sequencing input was PBMCs. Every receptor here comes from a woman younger than 45 in good health and CMV-seronegative.

This clone was counted a few times. This chain's CDR3 is CASSSLLAGAADTQYF. CDR3 nucleotides: TGTGCCAGCAGCTCATTACTAGCGGGAGCAGCAGATACGCAGTATTTT. The V gene is TRBV27, the J gene TRBJ2-3; TRBD2 matches 11 bases. The CDR3 runs to 16 residues. The germline V gene encodes CDR1 MNHEY and CDR2 SMNVEV (reference sequence). V dropped 6 bases and J dropped 4; count of bases not matched to a gene: 9.

The chain has TRBV5-6 and TRBJ1-1; tentatively, D is TRBD1 (5 bases). This CDR3 has 15 amino acids. The germline V gene has CDR1 SGHDT and CDR2 YYEEEE. Trimming pared 1 base from V and 6 bases from J, leaving 16 bases between. The CDR3: CASSLYGGIPAEAFF. CDR3 DNA sequence: TGTGCCAGCAGCTTGTATGGGGGGATTCCCGCTGAAGCTTTCTTT. Full variable domain (rest looked up from reference TRBV5-6 and TRBJ1-1): DAGVTQSPTHLIKTRGQQVTLRCSPKSGHDTVSWYQQALGQGPQFIFQYYEEEERQRGNFPDRFSGHQFPNYSSELNVNALLLGDSALYLCASSLYGGIPAEAFFGQGTRLTVV.

The chain carries TRBV6-1 and TRBJ1-6; 9 bases map to TRBD1. The CDR3 is 18 amino acids. Germline-derived CDR1 and CDR2 are MNHNS and SASEGT. J gave up 8 bases and V 4 bases, and 15 bases lay outside the gene matches. This chain's CDR3 is CASSVTGGAGLGYSPLHF. The CDR3 bases are TGTGCCAGCAGTGTTACAGGGGGCGCTGGTTTGGGTTATTCACCCCTCCACTTT.

This clone was observed a handful of times. This chain joins TRBV25-1 and TRBJ1-1, with 7 bases aligning to TRBD1. Germline trimming cut 5 bases from V and 4 bases from J; bases unmatched to any gene: 7. The CDR3 contains 14 residues. Germline-derived CDR1 and CDR2 are MGHDK and SYGVNS. In DNA, the CDR3 is TGTGCCAGCAGTTTCCACAGGGGAGGCACTGAAGCTTTCTTT. It codes for CASSFHRGGTEAFF.

The rearrangement links TRBV27 to TRBJ2-3; D possibly corresponds to TRBD1 (5 bases). The CDR3 is 12 amino acids. Trimming took 6 bases from V and 3 from J, leaving 7 bases between them. CDR1 is MNHEY, CDR2 SMNVEV, per germline (reference sequence). Here the CDR3 DNA reads TGTGCCAGCAGCCCAGGGACAGATACGCAGTATTTT. It specifies CASSPGTDTQYF.

This chain uses TRBV6-5 with TRBJ1-2; TRBD1 agrees at 8 bases. Germline trimming cut 7 bases from V and 4 bases from J; bases unmatched to any gene: 8. Germline CDR1 and CDR2: MNHEY and SVGAGI. This CDR3 contains 14 residues. DNA of the CDR3: TGTGCCAGCAACTCAGGGGGCGCTGGCTATGGCTACACCTTC. This gives the protein CASNSGGAGYGYTF.

V gene TRBV27 combines with J gene TRBJ2-7; the D gene is possibly TRBD2 (6 bases). The CDR3 length is 14 residues. Per germline, CDR1 MNHEY and CDR2 SMNVEV (reference sequence). V was pared by 10 bases and J by 1 base, with 17 bases between. In nucleotides, the CDR3 is TGTGCCAACAGAGGTCTCGGGAGTTCCTACGAGCAGTACTTC. Translation gives CANRGLGSSYEQYF.

The J gene is TRBJ1-2, the V gene TRBV12-5, with 8 bases identical to TRBD1. The CDR3 contains 13 residues. CDR1 LGHNT and CDR2 FRNRAP come from the germline V gene. V lost 5 bases and J lost 8; bases outside the gene matches: 7. CDR3 DNA sequence: TGTGCTAGTGGTAGATCAGGGGGCTACGGCTACACCTTC. Its translation is CASGRSGGYGYTF. Full variable domain (remainder filled in from reference TRBV12-5 and TRBJ1-2): DARVTQTPRHKVTEMGQEVTMRCQPILGHNTVFWYRQTMMQGLELLAYFRNRAPLDDSGMPKDRFSAEMPDATLATLKIQPSEPRDSAVYFCASGRSGGYGYTFGSGTRLTVV.

In its sample, this clone was seen once. The rearrangement joins TRBV23-1 to TRBJ2-4, with D possibly matching TRBD2 (6 bases). TRBV23-1 is known as an ORF, though its function is uncertain. The CDR3 extends over 20 amino acids. V was cut by 7 bases and J by 0 bases, with 28 bases left in between. The CDR3 DNA reads as TGCGCCAGCACCAAACTACGACCGGGAGAGACGGGCTTAGCCAAAAACATTCAGTACTTC. It codes for CASTKLRPGETGLAKNIQYF.

The chain couples TRBV10-2 to TRBJ2-7; TRBD2 matches 7 bases. The junction had 7 bases not matched to a gene; V was cut back by 5 bases and J by 3 bases. This CDR3 has 14 amino acids. Germline CDR1 WSHSY, CDR2 SAAADI. CDR3 bases: TGCGCCAGCAGTCCGAGGGACTACAACTACGAGCAGTACTTC. Translation gives CASSPRDYNYEQYF.

The V call is TRBV4-3, the J call TRBJ2-4; tentative D call: TRBD2 (6 bases). From germline, CDR1 is LGHNA and CDR2 YSLEER. V shed 0 bases and J shed 7 bases, with 19 bases lying between them. The CDR3 totals 17 residues. CDR3 DNA: TGCGCCAGCAGCCAAGATGTGGGCAGGGACTGGGGGAACATTCAGTACTTC. Amino acids: CASSQDVGRDWGNIQYF.

The CDR3 spells CASSLRRRYSNQPQHF. The CDR3 DNA reads as TGTGCCAGCAGTTTACGTCGTCGTTATAGCAATCAGCCCCAGCATTTT. The chain employs TRBV27 and TRBJ1-5; D is unclear. This CDR3 comprises 16 residues. Trimming cost V 2 bases and J 0 bases, with 11 bases left between them. CDR1 MNHEY and CDR2 SMNVEV come from the germline V gene (reference sequence).

This clone showed up just a few times. J is TRBJ2-6 and V is TRBV9; 7 bases agree with TRBD1. Losses at the gene ends were 2 bases for V and 0 bases for J; bases not matched to a gene: 5. This CDR3 contains 17 residues. CDR1 is SGDLS, CDR2 YYNGEE, per germline. The CDR3 protein is CASSVGTVVSGANVLTF. The DNA for the CDR3 is TGTGCCAGCAGCGTCGGGACAGTCGTCTCTGGGGCCAACGTCCTGACTTTC.